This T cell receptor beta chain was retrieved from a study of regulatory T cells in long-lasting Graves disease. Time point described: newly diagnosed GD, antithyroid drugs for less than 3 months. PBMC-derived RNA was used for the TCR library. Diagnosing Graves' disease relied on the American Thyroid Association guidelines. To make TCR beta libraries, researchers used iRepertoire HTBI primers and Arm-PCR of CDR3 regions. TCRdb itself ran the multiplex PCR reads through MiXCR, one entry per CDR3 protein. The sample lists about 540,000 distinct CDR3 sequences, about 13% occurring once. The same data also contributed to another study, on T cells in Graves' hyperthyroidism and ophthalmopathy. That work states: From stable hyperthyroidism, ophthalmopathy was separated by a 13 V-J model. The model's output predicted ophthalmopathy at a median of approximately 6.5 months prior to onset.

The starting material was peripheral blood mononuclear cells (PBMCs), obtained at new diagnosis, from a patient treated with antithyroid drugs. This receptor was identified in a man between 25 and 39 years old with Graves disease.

This chain's CDR3 is CASSPRAGLSTEAFF. The CDR3, as DNA: TGTGCCAGCAGCCCTCGGGCAGGGTTGAGCACTGAAGCTTTCTTT. This chain uses TRBV9 with TRBJ1-1, with a tentative D call TRBD1 (5 bases). Trimming removed 4 bases from V and 4 bases from J, with 17 bases in between. The CDR3 consists of 15 residues. Germline CDR1 reads SGDLS; CDR2 reads YYNGEE. The whole variable domain, remainder taken from reference TRBV9 and TRBJ1-1, is DSGVTQTPKHLITATGQRVTLRCSPRSGDLSVYWYQQSLDQGLQFLIQYYNGEERAKGNILERFSAQQFPDLHSELNLSSLELGDSALYFCASSPRAGLSTEAFFGQGTRLTVV.